What follows are 30 T cell receptor beta chains derived from one specimen sequenced in a study of T-cell reconstitution after alpha-beta-depleted transplantation in children. Study-wide findings and caveats: Diversity and T-cell counts at one year after transplant derived mostly from new T cells.

It was with unique molecular identifiers that the TCRbeta library was prepared. From the PCR reads, TCRdb called clonotypes with MiXCR, one entry per CDR3 protein. The data hold about 300,000 distinct CDR3 sequences, with about 7.3% observed a single time. Their antigens are not known. Sequences were derived from peripheral blood, sampled 360 days after TCRalphabeta/CD19-depleted stem cell transplant. The receptors shown here come from a female patient aged 2-9 years who had a stem cell transplant for Fanconi anemia, so the T cells may come from the graft donor.

This clonotype has a count of ten or more. The chain links TRBV12-3 or TRBV12-4 to TRBJ2-3; D not resolved. Trimming took off 2 bases at V and 1 base at J, with 7 bases between the two ends. The CDR3 runs to 14 residues. Here the CDR3 DNA reads TGTGCCAGCAGTTTAAGTAGAGGCACAGATACGCAGTATTTT. Translated: CASSLSRGTDTQYF.

Many counts were recorded for this clonotype. The CDR3 sequence: CASSLGANYGYTF. CDR3 nucleotides: TGTGCCAGCAGCTTGGGCGCAAACTATGGCTACACCTTC. This chain joins TRBV25-1 and TRBJ1-2; no firm D call. Germline values: CDR1 MGHDK, CDR2 SYGVNS. CDR3 length equals 13 residues. V was cut by 6 bases and J by 2 bases, with 10 bases left in between.

This clonotype was picked up a small number of times. This chain connects TRBV20-1 to TRBJ1-1, with 7 bases matching TRBD1. Germline V CDR1 and CDR2: DFQATT, SNEGSKA (reference sequence). This CDR3 is built from 12 residues. Unmatched junction bases numbered 7, after V lost 6 bases and J lost 6 bases. As DNA, the CDR3 is TGCAGTGCCCCAGGGGGACTAGCTGAAGCTTTCTTT. This sequence encodes CSAPGGLAEAFF.

This clonotype was recorded at least ten times. The DNA for the CDR3 is TGTGCCAGCTCACCCCAAAGGGACACCGGGGAGCTGTTTTTT. Its translation is CASSPQRDTGELFF. This chain connects TRBV18 to TRBJ2-2; no firm D call. Trimming took 3 bases from V and 3 from J, leaving 8 bases between them. This CDR3 comprises 14 residues. Germline CDR1 and CDR2: KGHSH and LQKENI.

V and J are TRBV5-6 and TRBJ1-2; D not resolved. The CDR3 runs 13 residues. Trimming took off 4 bases at V and 2 bases at J, with 9 bases between the two ends. Germline V CDR1 and CDR2: SGHDT, YYEEEE. CDR3 sequence: CASSRIGNYGYTF. In DNA form, the CDR3 reads TGTGCCAGCAGCCGTATCGGGAACTATGGCTACACCTTC.

Notes on this clonotype: With a much larger clone just one base away, this may be a read error. The rearrangement uses TRBV4-2 and TRBJ2-7, with D perhaps TRBD1 (6 bases). The CDR3 is made up of 13 amino acids. CDR1 and CDR2 from the germline V gene are LGHNA and YNFKEQ. CDR3 residues: CARSHGQSYEQYF. Here the CDR3 DNA reads TGTGCCAGGAGCCACGGACAGTCCTACGAGCAGTACTTC.

This clonotype has a handful of counts. The gene calls are TRBV30 and TRBJ2-2; no definite D call. The ends were cut back, 0 bases at V and 4 bases at J, with 6 bases in the middle. The germline V gene encodes CDR1 GTSNPN and CDR2 SVGIG (reference sequence). CDR3 length: 13 residues. This CDR3 reads CAWSVKLTGELFF. The DNA for the CDR3 is TGTGCCTGGAGTGTAAAGCTCACCGGGGAGCTGTTTTTT.

Ten or more counts support this clonotype. The chain is built from TRBV20-1 and TRBJ2-5; possibly TRBD2 for D (5 bases). The CDR3 is made up of 14 amino acids. Trimming removed 3 bases at V and 4 bases at J, with 15 bases between. The germline CDR1 and CDR2 sequences are DFQATT and SNEGSKA (reference sequence). CDR3 amino acids: CSARAGLTLETQYF. The CDR3 nucleotides are TGCAGTGCTAGGGCCGGACTTACCTTAGAGACCCAGTACTTC.

The chain couples TRBV10-3 to TRBJ1-3; D gene uncertain. Trimming pared 4 bases from V and 0 bases from J, leaving 1 base between. CDR3 size: 12 residues. Germline V gene sequence: CDR1 ENHRY, CDR2 SYGVKD. Here the CDR3 reads CAISVSGNTIYF. Written as DNA, the CDR3 is TGTGCCATCAGTGTCTCTGGAAACACCATATATTTT.

This clonotype was seen many times. The rearrangement joins TRBV7-9 to TRBJ2-1; TRBD2 aligns across 9 bases. The germline CDR1 and CDR2 sequences are SEHNR and FQNEAQ (reference sequence). Unmatched junction bases numbered 3, after V lost 8 bases and J lost 4 bases. The CDR3 consists of 13 residues. CDR3 sequence: CASLLAGYNEQFF. CDR3 coding DNA: TGTGCCAGCCTTCTAGCGGGATACAATGAGCAGTTCTTC.

There are many counts of this clonotype. V gene TRBV4-3 combines with J gene TRBJ1-1; D is undetermined. Trimming removed 1 base at V and 2 bases at J, with 8 bases between. The CDR3 consists of 14 residues. Germline V gene lookup returns CDR1 LGHNA and CDR2 YSLEER. DNA of the CDR3: TGCGCCAGCAGCCAAGTCGGGCTCAACACTGAAGCTTTCTTT. Its protein is CASSQVGLNTEAFF.

This clonotype was picked up a small number of times. V is TRBV2 and J is TRBJ2-1; 14 bases align to TRBD2. The CDR3 sequence is 15 residues long. Germline V gene lookup returns CDR1 SNHLY and CDR2 FYNNEI. Germline trimming cut 7 bases from V and 9 bases from J; bases unmatched to any gene: 8. The CDR3 loop is CASTGLAGEAGEQFF. CDR3 nucleotides: TGTGCCAGCACGGGACTAGCGGGAGAGGCTGGTGAGCAGTTCTTC.

Only a few counts were recorded for this clonotype. V and J are TRBV11-2 and TRBJ2-7; 9 nucleotides line up with TRBD2. Germline-derived CDR1 and CDR2 are SGHAT and FQNNGV. Trimming at V came to 1 base and at J to 3 bases, leaving 4 bases not matched to a gene. The CDR3 consists of 15 residues. CDR3 nucleotide sequence: TGTGCCAGCAGCTTAGGGACTAGCGTCCTCTACGAGCAGTACTTC. Amino acid sequence: CASSLGTSVLYEQYF. Combining the CDR3 with reference TRBV11-2 and TRBJ2-7 gives the whole variable domain EAGVAQSPRYKIIEKRQSVAFWCNPISGHATLYWYQQILGQGPKLLIQFQNNGVVDDSQLPKDRFSAERLKGVDSTLKIQPAKLEDSAVYLCASSLGTSVLYEQYFGPGTRLTVT.

In its sample, this clonotype was seen many times. The chain carries TRBV28 and TRBJ2-1, with 11 bases lining up with TRBD2. Germline V gene data show CDR1 as MDHEN and CDR2 as SYDVKM. The J segment lost 5 bases and the V segment lost 9 bases, leaving 12 bases of the junction unmatched. The CDR3 has 16 amino acids. CDR3 nucleotide sequence: TGTGCCAGTACCTCTCCCGGGACTAGCGGTCACAATGAGCAGTTCTTC. Protein: CASTSPGTSGHNEQFF.

This clonotype was counted at least ten times. The chain uses TRBV10-3 and TRBJ2-5, with TRBD2 matching 7 bases. CDR1 is ENHRY, CDR2 SYGVKD, per germline. Trimming removed 8 bases from V and 5 bases from J; junction bases left unmatched: 11. The CDR3 consists of 14 residues. The CDR3 loop is CAIGISLAIETQYF. CDR3 nucleotides: TGTGCCATCGGAATATCACTAGCGATTGAGACCCAGTACTTC.

This CDR3 is CASSPRGDPYNEQFF. The CDR3, as DNA: TGTGCCAGCAGCCCCCGGGGAGACCCCTACAATGAGCAGTTCTTC. The chain links TRBV11-3 to TRBJ2-1; D may be TRBD2 (5 bases). CDR3 length: 15 residues. Germline V gene data show CDR1 as SGHNT and CDR2 as YENEEA. V lost 5 bases and J 2 bases, leaving 13 bases between the germline ends.

The chain uses TRBV9 and TRBJ2-3; 9 bases align to TRBD2. The J segment lost 9 bases and the V segment lost 0 bases, leaving 8 bases of the junction unmatched. The germline V gene has CDR1 SGDLS and CDR2 YYNGEE. The CDR3 length is 15 residues. CDR3 in amino acids: CASSVDPSGGTTQYF. CDR3 in DNA: TGTGCCAGCAGCGTAGACCCCAGCGGGGGGACGACGCAGTATTTT.

The chain uses TRBV5-1 and TRBJ2-7; D is possibly TRBD2 (5 bases). V was trimmed by 4 bases and J by 0 bases, leaving 11 bases between them. The CDR3 sequence is 14 residues long. Germline values: CDR1 SGHRS, CDR2 YFSETQ. CDR3 in amino acids: CASSLNAGSYEQYV. CDR3 DNA: TGCGCCAGCAGCCTGAATGCGGGCTCCTACGAGCAGTACGTC.

This clonotype was counted only a few times. The chain employs TRBV20-1 and TRBJ2-7; the D gene could be TRBD1 or TRBD2 (5 bases each). CDR3 length: 12 residues. V was clipped by 5 bases and J by 3 bases, with 11 bases between them. Germline CDR1 reads DFQATT; CDR2 reads SNEGSKA (reference sequence). The CDR3 here is CSARGRNYEQYF. Here the CDR3 DNA reads TGCAGTGCTCGGGGCAGGAACTACGAGCAGTACTTC.

This clonotype came up many times. The J gene is TRBJ1-1, the V gene TRBV6-5; TRBD1 aligns across 9 bases. The germline CDR1 and CDR2 sequences are MNHEY and SVGAGI. V dropped 4 bases and J dropped 9; count of bases not matched to a gene: 9. This CDR3 comprises 14 residues. CDR3 in amino acids: CASSFPGQGSKAFF. The DNA for the CDR3 is TGTGCCAGCAGTTTTCCGGGACAGGGAAGTAAAGCTTTCTTT.

This clonotype was observed at least ten times. The chain is built from TRBV4-1 and TRBJ1-4; D may be TRBD1 (5 bases). This CDR3 contains 15 residues. Trimming removed 4 bases from V and 11 bases from J, with 20 bases in between. CDR1 and CDR2 (germline): MGHRA, YSYEKL. The CDR3 bases are TGCGCCAGCAGCCCAATCGGGCCGATTGGGACGAAACTGTTTTTT. Protein: CASSPIGPIGTKLFF.

This clonotype was observed at least ten times. V is TRBV28 and J is TRBJ1-4, with 7 bases matching TRBD1. The germline CDR1 and CDR2 sequences are MDHEN and SYDVKM. This CDR3 comprises 15 residues. J gave up 1 base and V 5 bases, and 4 bases lay outside the gene matches. This CDR3 reads CASSRQGGTNEKLFF. CDR3 nucleotides: TGTGCCAGCAGTCGACAGGGCGGAACTAATGAAAAACTGTTTTTT.

This clonotype was seen many times. V is TRBV20-1 and J is TRBJ2-7; 8 bases match TRBD1. The CDR3 is made up of 14 amino acids. Trimming at V came to 6 bases and at J to 0 bases, leaving 7 bases not matched to a gene. Germline loops: CDR1 DFQATT, CDR2 SNEGSKA (reference sequence). The CDR3 loop is CSARGQAGSYEQYV. DNA for the CDR3: TGCAGTGCCCGGGGACAGGCCGGCTCCTACGAGCAGTACGTC.

This clonotype was recorded at least ten times. The chain is built from TRBV20-1 and TRBJ2-7; D may be TRBD1 (6 bases). Germline V gene lookup returns CDR1 DFQATT and CDR2 SNEGSKA (reference sequence). V lost 5 bases, J lost 0 bases, and 14 bases lay in between. The CDR3 runs to 14 residues. This CDR3 is CSAYQGPGSYEQYF. The CDR3 bases are TGCAGTGCTTATCAGGGGCCGGGCTCCTACGAGCAGTACTTC.

This clonotype was recorded at least ten times. J is TRBJ2-4 and V is TRBV20-1; no definite D call. CDR1 is DFQATT and CDR2 is SNEGSKA in the germline V gene (reference sequence). V lost 0 bases, J lost 0 bases, and 9 bases lay in between. There are 15 residues in the CDR3. In DNA, the CDR3 is TGCAGTGCTAGAGACCAGACGGTAGCCAAAAACATTCAGTACTTC. This sequence encodes CSARDQTVAKNIQYF.

The CDR3: CASSQDRSRGQETQYF. CDR3 sequence (DNA): TGTGCCAGCAGCCAAGATAGGAGCAGGGGGCAAGAGACCCAGTACTTC. The chain couples TRBV3-1 to TRBJ2-5; 7 bases fit TRBD1. The junction had 6 bases not matched to a gene; V was cut back by 0 bases and J by 2 bases. This CDR3 comprises 16 residues. Per germline, CDR1 LGHDT and CDR2 YNNKEL (reference sequence).

This clonotype was detected a few times. The chain is built from TRBV7-3 and TRBJ2-1; 7 bases are shared with TRBD2. V lost 5 bases, J lost 5 bases, and 6 bases stayed unmatched. The germline gives CDR1 SGHTA, CDR2 FQGTGA. CDR3 length: 14 residues. DNA for the CDR3: TGTGCCAGCAGCATAGCGGGTCCCCACAATGAGCAGTTCTTC. It translates to CASSIAGPHNEQFF.

The chain is built from TRBV5-1 and TRBJ2-2; D might be TRBD1 (6 bases). Trimming took off 0 bases at V and 4 bases at J, with 7 bases between the two ends. Germline V gene data show CDR1 as SGHRS and CDR2 as YFSETQ. CDR3 length: 14 residues. CDR3 DNA sequence: TGCGCCAGCAGCTTGGAGGGGGTCACCGGGGAGCTGTTTTTT. Its translation is CASSLEGVTGELFF.

This clonotype was found many times. The chain links TRBV29-1 to TRBJ1-2, with D uncertain. Trimming removed 7 bases at V and 1 base at J, with 10 bases between. The CDR3 length is 12 residues. Per the germline V gene, CDR1 is SQVTM and CDR2 is ANQGSEA. This chain's CDR3 is CSARRSNYGYTF. The CDR3 DNA reads TGCAGCGCTCGGAGGAGTAACTATGGCTACACCTTC.

This clonotype was seen a few times. This CDR3 is CASSLESGGADTQYF. CDR3 DNA: TGTGCCAGCAGCTTGGAGTCGGGGGGAGCAGATACGCAGTATTTT. The rearrangement links TRBV5-8 to TRBJ2-3, with 7 bases aligning to TRBD2. Germline V gene sequence: CDR1 SGHTS, CDR2 YDEGEE. This CDR3 has 15 amino acids. Unmatched junction bases numbered 5, after V lost 0 bases and J lost 4 bases.